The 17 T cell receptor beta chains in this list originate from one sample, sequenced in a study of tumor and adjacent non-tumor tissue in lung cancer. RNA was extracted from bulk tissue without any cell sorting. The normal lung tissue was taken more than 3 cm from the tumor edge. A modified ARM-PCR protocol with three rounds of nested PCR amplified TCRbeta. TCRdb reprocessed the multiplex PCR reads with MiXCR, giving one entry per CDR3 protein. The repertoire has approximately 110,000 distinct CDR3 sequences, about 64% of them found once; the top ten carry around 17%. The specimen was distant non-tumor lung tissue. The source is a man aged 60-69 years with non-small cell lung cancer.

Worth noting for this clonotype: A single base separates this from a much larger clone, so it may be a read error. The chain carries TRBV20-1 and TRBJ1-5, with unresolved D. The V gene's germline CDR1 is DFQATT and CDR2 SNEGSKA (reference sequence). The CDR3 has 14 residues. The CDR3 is CIARHPFSNQPQHF. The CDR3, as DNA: TGCATTGCTAGACACCCCTTTAGCAATCAGCCCCAGCATTTT.

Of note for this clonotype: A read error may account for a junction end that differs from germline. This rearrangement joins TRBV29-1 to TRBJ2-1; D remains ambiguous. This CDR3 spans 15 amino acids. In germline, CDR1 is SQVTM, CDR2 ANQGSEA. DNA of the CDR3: TGCAACGTTGAAGGTGAACACAGCTCTTACAATGAGCAGTTCTTC. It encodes CNVEGEHSSYNEQFF.

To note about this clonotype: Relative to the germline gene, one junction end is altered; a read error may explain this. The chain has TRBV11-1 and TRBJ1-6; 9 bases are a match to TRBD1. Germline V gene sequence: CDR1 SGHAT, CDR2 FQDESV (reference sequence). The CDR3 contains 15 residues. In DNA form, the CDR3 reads TGTATCAGCAGCCGAGGACAGGGGAACAATTCGCCCCTCCACTTT. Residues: CISSRGQGNNSPLHF.

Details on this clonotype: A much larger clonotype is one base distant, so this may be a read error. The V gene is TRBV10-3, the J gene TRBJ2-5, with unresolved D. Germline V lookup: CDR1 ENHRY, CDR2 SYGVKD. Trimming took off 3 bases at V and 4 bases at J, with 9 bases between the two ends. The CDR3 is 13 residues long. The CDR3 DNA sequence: TGTGCCATCAGTGAAACGTGGGGAGAGACCCAGTACTTC. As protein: CAISETWGETQYF.

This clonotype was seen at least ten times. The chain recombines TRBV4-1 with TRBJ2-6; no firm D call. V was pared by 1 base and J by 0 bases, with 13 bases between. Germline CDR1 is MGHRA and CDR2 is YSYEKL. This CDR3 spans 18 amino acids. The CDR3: CASSQGQRSISGANVLTF. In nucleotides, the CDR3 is TGCGCCAGCAGCCAAGGGCAGAGAAGCATCTCTGGGGCCAACGTCCTGACTTTC.

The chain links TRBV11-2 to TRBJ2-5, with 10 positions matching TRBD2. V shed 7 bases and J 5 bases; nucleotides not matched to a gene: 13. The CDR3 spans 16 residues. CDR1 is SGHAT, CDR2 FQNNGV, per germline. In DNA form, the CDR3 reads TGTGCCAGCAACCCCCGTACTAGCGGGGTGCAGGAGACCCAGTACTTC. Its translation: CASNPRTSGVQETQYF.

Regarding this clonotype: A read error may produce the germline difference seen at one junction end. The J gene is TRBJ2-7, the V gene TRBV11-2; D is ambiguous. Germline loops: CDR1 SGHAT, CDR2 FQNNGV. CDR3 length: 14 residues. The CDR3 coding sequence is TGTGCCAGCAACTCTGGTACTCGCACCTACGACCAGTACTTC. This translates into CASNSGTRTYDQYF.

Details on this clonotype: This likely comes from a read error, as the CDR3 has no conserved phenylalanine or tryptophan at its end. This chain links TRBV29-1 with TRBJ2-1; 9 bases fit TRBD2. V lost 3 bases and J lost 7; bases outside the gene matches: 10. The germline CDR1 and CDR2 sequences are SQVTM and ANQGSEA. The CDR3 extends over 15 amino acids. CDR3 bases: TGCAGCGTTGATGGGTTAGCGGGAGCGGGTAATGAGCAGTTCTTG. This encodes CSVDGLAGAGNEQFL.

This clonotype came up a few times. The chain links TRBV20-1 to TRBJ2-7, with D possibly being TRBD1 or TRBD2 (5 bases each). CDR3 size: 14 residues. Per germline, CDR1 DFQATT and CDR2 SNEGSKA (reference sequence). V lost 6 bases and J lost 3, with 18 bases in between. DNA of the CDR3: TGCAGTGCAAGGGGACCGGCGGGTTTCTACGAGCAGTACTTC. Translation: CSARGPAGFYEQYF.

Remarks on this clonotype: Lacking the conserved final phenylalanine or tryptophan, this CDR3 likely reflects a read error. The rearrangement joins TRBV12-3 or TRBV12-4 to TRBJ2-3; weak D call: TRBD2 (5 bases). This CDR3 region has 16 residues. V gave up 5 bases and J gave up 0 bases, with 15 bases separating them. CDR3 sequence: CASSPPSGESTDTQYY. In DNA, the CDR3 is TGTGCCAGCAGTCCGCCCTCTGGGGAGAGCACAGATACGCAGTATTAT.

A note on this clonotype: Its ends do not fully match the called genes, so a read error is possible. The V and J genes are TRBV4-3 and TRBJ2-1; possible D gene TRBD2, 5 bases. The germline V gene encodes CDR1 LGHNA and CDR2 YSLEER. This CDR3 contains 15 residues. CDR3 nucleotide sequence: TGCGCCAGCTGCCAAGGAGTGGAGAGGGATTATGAGCAGTTCTTC. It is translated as CASCQGVERDYEQFF.

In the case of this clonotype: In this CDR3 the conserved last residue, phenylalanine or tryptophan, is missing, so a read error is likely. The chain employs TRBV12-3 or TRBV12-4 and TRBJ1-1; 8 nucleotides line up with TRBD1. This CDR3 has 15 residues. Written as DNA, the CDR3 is TGTGTCTGGACGGGAGGGACAGGAGGGAACACTGAAGCTTTCGTT. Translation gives CVWTGGTGGNTEAFV.

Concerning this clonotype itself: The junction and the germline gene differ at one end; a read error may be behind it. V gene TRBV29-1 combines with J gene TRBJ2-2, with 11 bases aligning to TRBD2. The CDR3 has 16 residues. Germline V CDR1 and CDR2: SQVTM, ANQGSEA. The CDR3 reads CNVYGTSGTNTGGLFF. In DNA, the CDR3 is TGCAACGTATACGGGACTAGCGGAACGAACACCGGGGGGCTGTTTTTT.

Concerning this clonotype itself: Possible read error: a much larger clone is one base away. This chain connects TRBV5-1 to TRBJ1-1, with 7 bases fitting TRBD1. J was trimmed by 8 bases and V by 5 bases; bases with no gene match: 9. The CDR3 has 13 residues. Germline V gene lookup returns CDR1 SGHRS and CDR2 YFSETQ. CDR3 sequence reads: CASSGGTVQEAFF. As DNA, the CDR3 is TGCGCCAGCAGTGGGGGGACAGTCCAAGAAGCTTTCTTT.

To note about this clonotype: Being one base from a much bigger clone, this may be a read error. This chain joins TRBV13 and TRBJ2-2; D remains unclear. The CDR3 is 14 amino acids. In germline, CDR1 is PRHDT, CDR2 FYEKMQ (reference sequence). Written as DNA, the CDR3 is TGTGCCAGCTGCTTATTGCGTAACACCGGGGAGCTGTTTTTT. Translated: CASCLLRNTGELFF.

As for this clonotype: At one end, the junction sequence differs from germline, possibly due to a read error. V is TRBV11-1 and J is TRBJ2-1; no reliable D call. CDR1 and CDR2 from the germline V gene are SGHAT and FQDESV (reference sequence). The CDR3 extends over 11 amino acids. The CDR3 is CANSPENEQSF. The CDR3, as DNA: TGTGCCAACAGCCCCGAAAATGAGCAGTCCTTC.

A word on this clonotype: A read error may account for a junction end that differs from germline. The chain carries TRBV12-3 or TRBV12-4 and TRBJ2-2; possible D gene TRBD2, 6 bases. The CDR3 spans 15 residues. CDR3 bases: TGTGCCAGCAGTTCAGATTTCGGGGTTCCCGGGGGGCTGTTTTTT. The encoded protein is CASSSDFGVPGGLFF.